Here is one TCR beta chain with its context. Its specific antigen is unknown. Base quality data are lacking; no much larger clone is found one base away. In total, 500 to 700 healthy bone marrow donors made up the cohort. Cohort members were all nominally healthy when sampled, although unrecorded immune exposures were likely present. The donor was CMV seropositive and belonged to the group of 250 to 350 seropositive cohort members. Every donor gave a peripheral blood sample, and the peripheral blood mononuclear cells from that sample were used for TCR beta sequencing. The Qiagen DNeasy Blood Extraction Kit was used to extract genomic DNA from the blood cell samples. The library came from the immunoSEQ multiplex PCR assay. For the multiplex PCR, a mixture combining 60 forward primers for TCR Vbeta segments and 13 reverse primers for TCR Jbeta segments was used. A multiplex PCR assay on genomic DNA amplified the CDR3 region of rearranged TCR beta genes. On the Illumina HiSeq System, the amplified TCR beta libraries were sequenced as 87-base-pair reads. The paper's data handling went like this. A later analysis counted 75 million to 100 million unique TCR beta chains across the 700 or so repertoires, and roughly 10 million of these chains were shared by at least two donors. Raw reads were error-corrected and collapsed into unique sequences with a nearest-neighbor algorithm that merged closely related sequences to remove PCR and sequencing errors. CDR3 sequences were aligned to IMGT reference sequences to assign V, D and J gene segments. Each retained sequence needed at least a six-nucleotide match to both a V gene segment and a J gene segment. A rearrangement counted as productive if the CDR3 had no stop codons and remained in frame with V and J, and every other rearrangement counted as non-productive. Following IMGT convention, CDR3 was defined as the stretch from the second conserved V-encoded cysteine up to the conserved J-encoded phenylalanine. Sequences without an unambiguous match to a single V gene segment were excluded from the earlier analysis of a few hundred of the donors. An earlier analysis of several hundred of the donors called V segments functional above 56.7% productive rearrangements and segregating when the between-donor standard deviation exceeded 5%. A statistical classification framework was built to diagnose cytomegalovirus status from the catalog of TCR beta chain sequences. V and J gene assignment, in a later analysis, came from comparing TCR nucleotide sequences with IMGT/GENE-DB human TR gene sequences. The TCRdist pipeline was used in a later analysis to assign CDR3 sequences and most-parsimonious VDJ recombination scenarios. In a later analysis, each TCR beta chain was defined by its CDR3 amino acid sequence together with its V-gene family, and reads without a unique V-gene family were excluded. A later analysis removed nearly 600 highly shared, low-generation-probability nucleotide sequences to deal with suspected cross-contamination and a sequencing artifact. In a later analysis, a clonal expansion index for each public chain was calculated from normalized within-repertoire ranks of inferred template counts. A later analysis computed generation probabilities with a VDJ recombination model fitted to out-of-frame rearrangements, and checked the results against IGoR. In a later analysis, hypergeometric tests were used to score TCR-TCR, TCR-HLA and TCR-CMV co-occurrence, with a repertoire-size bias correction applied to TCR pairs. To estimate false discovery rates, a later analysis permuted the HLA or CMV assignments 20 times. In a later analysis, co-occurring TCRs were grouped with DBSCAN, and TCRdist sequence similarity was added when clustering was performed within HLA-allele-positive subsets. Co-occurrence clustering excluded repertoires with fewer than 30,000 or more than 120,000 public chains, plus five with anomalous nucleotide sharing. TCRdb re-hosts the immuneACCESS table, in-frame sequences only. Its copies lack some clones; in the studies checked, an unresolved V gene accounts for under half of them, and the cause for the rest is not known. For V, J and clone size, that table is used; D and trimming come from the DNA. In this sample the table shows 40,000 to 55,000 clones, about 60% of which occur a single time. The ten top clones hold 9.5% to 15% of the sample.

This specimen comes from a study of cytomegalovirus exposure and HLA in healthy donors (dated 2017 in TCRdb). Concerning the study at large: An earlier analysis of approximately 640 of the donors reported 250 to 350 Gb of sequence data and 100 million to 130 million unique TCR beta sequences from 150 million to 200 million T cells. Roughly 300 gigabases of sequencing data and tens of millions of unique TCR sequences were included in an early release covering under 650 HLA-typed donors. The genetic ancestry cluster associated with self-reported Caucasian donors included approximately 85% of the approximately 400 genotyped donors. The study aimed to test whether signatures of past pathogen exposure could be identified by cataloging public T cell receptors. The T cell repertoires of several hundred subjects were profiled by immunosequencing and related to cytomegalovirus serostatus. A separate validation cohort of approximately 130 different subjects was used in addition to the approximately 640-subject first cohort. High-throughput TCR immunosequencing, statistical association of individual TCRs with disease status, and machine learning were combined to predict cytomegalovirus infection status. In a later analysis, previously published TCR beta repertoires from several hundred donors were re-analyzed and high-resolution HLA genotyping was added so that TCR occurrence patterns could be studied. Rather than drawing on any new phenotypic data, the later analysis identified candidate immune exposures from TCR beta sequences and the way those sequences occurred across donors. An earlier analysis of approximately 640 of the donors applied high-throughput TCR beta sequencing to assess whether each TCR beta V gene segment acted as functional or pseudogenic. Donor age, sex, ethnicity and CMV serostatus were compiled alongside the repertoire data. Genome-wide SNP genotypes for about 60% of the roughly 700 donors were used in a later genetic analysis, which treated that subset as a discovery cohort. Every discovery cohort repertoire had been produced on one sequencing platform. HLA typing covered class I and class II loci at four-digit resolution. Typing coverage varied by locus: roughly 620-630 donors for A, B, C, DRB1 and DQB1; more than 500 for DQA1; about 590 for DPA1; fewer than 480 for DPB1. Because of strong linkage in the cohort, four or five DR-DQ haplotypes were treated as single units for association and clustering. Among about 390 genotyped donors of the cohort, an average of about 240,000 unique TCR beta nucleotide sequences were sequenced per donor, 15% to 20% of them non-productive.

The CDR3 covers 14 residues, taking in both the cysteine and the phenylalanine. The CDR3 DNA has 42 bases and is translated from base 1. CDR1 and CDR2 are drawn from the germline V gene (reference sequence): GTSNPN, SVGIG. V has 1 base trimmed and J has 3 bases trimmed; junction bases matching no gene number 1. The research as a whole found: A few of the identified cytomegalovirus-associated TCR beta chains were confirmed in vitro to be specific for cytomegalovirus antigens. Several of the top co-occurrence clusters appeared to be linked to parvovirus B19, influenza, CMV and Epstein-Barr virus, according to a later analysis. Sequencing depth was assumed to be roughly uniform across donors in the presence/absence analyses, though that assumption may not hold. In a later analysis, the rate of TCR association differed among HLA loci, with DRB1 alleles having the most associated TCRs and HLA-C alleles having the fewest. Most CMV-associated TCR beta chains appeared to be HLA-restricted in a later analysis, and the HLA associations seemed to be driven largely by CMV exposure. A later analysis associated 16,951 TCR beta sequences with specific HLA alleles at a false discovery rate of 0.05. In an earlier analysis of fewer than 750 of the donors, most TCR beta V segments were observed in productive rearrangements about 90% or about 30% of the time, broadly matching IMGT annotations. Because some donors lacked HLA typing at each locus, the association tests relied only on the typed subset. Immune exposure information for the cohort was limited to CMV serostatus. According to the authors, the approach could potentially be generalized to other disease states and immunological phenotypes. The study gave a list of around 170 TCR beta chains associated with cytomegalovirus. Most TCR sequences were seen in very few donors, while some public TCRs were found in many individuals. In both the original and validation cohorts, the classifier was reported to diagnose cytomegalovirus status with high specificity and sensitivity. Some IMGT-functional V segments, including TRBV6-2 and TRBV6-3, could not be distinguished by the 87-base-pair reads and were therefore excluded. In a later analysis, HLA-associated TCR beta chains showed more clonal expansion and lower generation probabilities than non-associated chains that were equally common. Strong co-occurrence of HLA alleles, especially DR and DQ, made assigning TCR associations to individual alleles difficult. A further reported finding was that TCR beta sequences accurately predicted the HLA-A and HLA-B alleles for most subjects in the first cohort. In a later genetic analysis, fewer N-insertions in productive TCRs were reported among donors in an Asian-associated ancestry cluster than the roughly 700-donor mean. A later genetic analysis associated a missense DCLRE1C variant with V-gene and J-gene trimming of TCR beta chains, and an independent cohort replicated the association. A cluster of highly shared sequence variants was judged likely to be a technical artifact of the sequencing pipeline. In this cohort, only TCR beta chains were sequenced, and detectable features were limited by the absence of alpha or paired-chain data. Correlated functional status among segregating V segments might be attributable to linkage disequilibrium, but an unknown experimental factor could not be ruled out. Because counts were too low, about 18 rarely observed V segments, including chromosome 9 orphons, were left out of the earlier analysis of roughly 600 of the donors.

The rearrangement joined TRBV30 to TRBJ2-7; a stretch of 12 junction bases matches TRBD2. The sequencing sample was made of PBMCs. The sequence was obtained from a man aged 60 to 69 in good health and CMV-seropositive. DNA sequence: TGTGCCTGGAGTGGGACTAGCGGGAACTACGAGCAGTACTTC. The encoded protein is CAWSGTSGNYEQYF.